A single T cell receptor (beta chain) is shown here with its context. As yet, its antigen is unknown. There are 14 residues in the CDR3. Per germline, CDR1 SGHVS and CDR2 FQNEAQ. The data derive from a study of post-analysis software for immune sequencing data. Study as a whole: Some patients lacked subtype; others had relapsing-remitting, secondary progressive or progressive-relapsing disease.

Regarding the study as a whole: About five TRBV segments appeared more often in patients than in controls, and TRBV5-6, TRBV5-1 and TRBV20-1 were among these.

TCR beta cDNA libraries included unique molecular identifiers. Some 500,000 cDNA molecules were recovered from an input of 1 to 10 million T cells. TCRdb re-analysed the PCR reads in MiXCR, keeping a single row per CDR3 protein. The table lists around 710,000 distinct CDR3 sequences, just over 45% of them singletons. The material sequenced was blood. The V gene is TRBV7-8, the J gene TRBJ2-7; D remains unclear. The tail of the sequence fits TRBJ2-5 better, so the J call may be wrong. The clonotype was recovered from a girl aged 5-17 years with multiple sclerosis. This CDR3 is CASSLASGLETQYF. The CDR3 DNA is TGTGCCAGCAGCTTAGCTTCGGGTCTAGAGACCCAGTACTTC.